This is a list of T cell receptor beta chains from one sample in a study of blood T cell repertoires in COVID-19. Profiled with immunoSEQ multiplex PCR; TCRdb holds only in-frame clones, not every one. The sample includes 130,000 or so clones, about 76% seen only once; the top ten take just under 5%. The specimen sequenced was peripheral blood. Receptors were obtained from a woman aged 70-85 years with COVID-19, enrolled during active disease. CDR3s include the opening cysteine and the closing phenylalanine or tryptophan. Each record gives: V gene, CDR3 length, J gene, CDR3 protein.

v_gene: TRBV7-2; len: 14; j_gene: TRBJ2-5; CDR3aa: CASSPGTVIETQYF
v_gene: TRBV9; len: 15; j_gene: TRBJ1-3; CDR3aa: CASSASSPAGNTIYF
v_gene: TRBV14; len: 17; j_gene: TRBJ2-3; CDR3aa: CASSQVPGGPSTDTQYF
v_gene: TRBV7-9; len: 15; j_gene: TRBJ1-4; CDR3aa: CASSTGDATNEKLFF
v_gene: TRBV5-1; len: 16; j_gene: TRBJ1-1; CDR3aa: CASSLVWDRGYTEAFF
v_gene: TRBV6-5; len: 15; j_gene: TRBJ1-6; CDR3aa: CASRAWDRGNSPLHF
v_gene: TRBV15; len: 15; j_gene: TRBJ2-7; CDR3aa: CATSRGRQGVSEQYF
v_gene: TRBV30; len: 15; j_gene: TRBJ2-3; CDR3aa: CAWSWGGPRVDTQYF
v_gene: TRBV30; len: 14; j_gene: TRBJ2-7; CDR3aa: CAWSPGTGLLEQYF
v_gene: TRBV28; len: 15; j_gene: TRBJ1-5; CDR3aa: CASSLSGASNQPQHF
v_gene: TRBV19; len: 15; j_gene: TRBJ2-1; CDR3aa: CASSPISGGTNEQFF
v_gene: TRBV9; len: 13; j_gene: TRBJ2-1; CDR3aa: CASSVGQFNEQFF
v_gene: TRBV6-5; len: 15; j_gene: TRBJ1-4; CDR3aa: CASSSQGWGDEKLFF
v_gene: TRBV2; len: 15; j_gene: TRBJ2-1; CDR3aa: CASSVGFSDFNEQFF
v_gene: TRBV6-5; len: 15; j_gene: TRBJ1-5; CDR3aa: CASTSGTGGNQPQHF
v_gene: TRBV19; len: 13; j_gene: TRBJ1-3; CDR3aa: CASQPSSGNTIYF
v_gene: TRBV5-5; len: 17; j_gene: TRBJ1-5; CDR3aa: CASSLLDMSVANQPQHF
v_gene: TRBV7-3; len: 20; j_gene: TRBJ1-1; CDR3aa: CASSLLPSAQATDRNTEAFF
v_gene: TRBV5-1; len: 16; j_gene: TRBJ2-2; CDR3aa: CASSLAGGPGTGELFF
v_gene: TRBV18; len: 16; j_gene: TRBJ1-5; CDR3aa: CASSPGPRVRGQPQHF
v_gene: TRBV11-2; len: 13; j_gene: TRBJ2-1; CDR3aa: CASSRTDSNEQFF
v_gene: TRBV7-2; len: 16; j_gene: TRBJ2-2; CDR3aa: CASSITVWVGAGELFF
v_gene: TRBV19; len: 14; j_gene: TRBJ1-2; CDR3aa: CASRPPVGQNGYTF
v_gene: TRBV6-6; len: 15; j_gene: TRBJ2-5; CDR3aa: CASSATGQGRETQYF
v_gene: TRBV5-1; len: 15; j_gene: TRBJ2-3; CDR3aa: CASSFSAGKSDTQYF
v_gene: TRBV18; len: 17; j_gene: TRBJ2-5; CDR3aa: CASSPTRLDRGGETQYF
v_gene: TRBV7-6; len: 13; j_gene: TRBJ1-6; CDR3aa: CASSQEVAKTLHF
v_gene: TRBV2; len: 14; j_gene: TRBJ1-5; CDR3aa: CASSAGGGNQPQHF
v_gene: TRBV9; len: 19; j_gene: TRBJ2-3; CDR3aa: CASSVQTSGGGTSTDTQYF
v_gene: TRBV19; len: 15; j_gene: TRBJ2-1; CDR3aa: CASSESSGDYNEQFF
v_gene: TRBV9; len: 15; j_gene: TRBJ2-7; CDR3aa: CASSVGVGTVYEQYF
v_gene: TRBV4-1; len: 15; j_gene: TRBJ1-5; CDR3aa: CASSQDGQQNQPQHF
v_gene: TRBV6-2/TRBV6-3; len: 14; j_gene: TRBJ1-5; CDR3aa: CASSYGSSNQPQHF
v_gene: TRBV7-3; len: 12; j_gene: TRBJ2-3; CDR3aa: CASSRGGDTQYF
v_gene: TRBV5-4; len: 15; j_gene: TRBJ1-2; CDR3aa: CASSLGQGPSYGYTF
v_gene: TRBV27; len: 16; j_gene: TRBJ2-5; CDR3aa: CASSSRDRVFGETQYF
v_gene: TRBV28; len: 12; j_gene: TRBJ1-2; CDR3aa: CASRVGGGGYTF
v_gene: TRBV5-1; len: 14; j_gene: TRBJ1-1; CDR3aa: CASSGGTGRLEAFF
v_gene: TRBV6-2/TRBV6-3; len: 15; j_gene: TRBJ2-1; CDR3aa: CASSRQRGAGNEQFF
v_gene: TRBV25-1; len: 15; j_gene: TRBJ2-7; CDR3aa: CASSELVVGTVGQYF
v_gene: TRBV7-8; len: 16; j_gene: TRBJ2-5; CDR3aa: CASSPGRTGREATQYF
v_gene: TRBV5-7; len: 15; j_gene: TRBJ1-4; CDR3aa: CASSLWGQGYEKLFF
v_gene: TRBV6-6; len: 15; j_gene: TRBJ1-6; CDR3aa: CASSPRGSYNSPLHF
v_gene: TRBV5-4; len: 16; j_gene: TRBJ2-3; CDR3aa: CASSPGGTLSKDTQYF
v_gene: TRBV7-2; len: 15; j_gene: TRBJ2-3; CDR3aa: CASRPTSGGPDAQYF
v_gene: TRBV28; len: 13; j_gene: TRBJ1-2; CDR3aa: CASSLWRGYGYTF